Given below is one TCR beta chain in context. What it binds is not known. Generated by immunoSEQ multiplex PCR, the TCRdb table keeps only in-frame clones and is missing some. The sample lists tens of thousands of clones, about 96% seen once, with less than 0.035% in the top ten. The data stem from a study of siplizumab effects on memory and regulatory T cells. Study results and caveats: Suppression by proliferating Tregs derived from siplizumab cultures was not verified.

Unstimulated TEMRA, naive, memory and effector memory subsets were sequenced in a few donor pairs. Deletions cut 5 bases from V and 2 bases from J, with 16 bases between. Germline CDR1 reads GTSNPN; CDR2 reads SVGIG (reference sequence). The CDR3 loop spans 14 amino acids. The sequenced sample consisted of naive CD4+ T cells sorted from blood. The rearrangement joins TRBV30 to TRBJ2-7, with a tentative D call TRBD2 (5 bases). The receptor comes from a human donor in good health. The CDR3 DNA follows: TGTGCCTGGGGCGGCCGCGGGCCTCCCTACGAGCAGTACTTC. Encoded protein: CAWGGRGPPYEQYF.